A single sample gave rise to the 26 T cell receptor beta chains below, sequenced in a study of chemoradiotherapy in HPV16-positive cancers. Clones were read by immunoSEQ multiplex PCR, and TCRdb kept only the in-frame ones, dropping some. The sample holds about 24,000 clones, roughly 87% seen once. Source: blood, taken from a patient who underwent chemoradiotherapy. The receptors here all came from a human donor with HPV-associated anogenital cancer.

The chain recombines TRBV5-6 with TRBJ1-4; D is ambiguous. CDR3 length equals 16 residues. V gave up 0 bases and J gave up 8 bases, with 17 bases separating them. Germline V gives CDR1 SGHDT, CDR2 YYEEEE. CDR3 nucleotides: TGTGCCAGCAGCTTGGCGGTGACACCCCCCCGCGAAAAACTGTTTTTT. Translation: CASSLAVTPPREKLFF. The complete variable domain, with remaining parts taken from reference TRBV5-6 and TRBJ1-4, reads DAGVTQSPTHLIKTRGQQVTLRCSPKSGHDTVSWYQQALGQGPQFIFQYYEEEERQRGNFPDRFSGHQFPNYSSELNVNALLLGDSALYLCASSLAVTPPREKLFFGSGTQLSVL.

This chain connects TRBV5-1 to TRBJ2-5; weak D call: TRBD1 (6 bases). The ends were cut back, 4 bases at V and 2 bases at J, with 12 bases in the middle. The CDR3 loop spans 14 amino acids. Germline-derived CDR1 and CDR2 are SGHRS and YFSETQ. As DNA, the CDR3 is TGCGCCAGCAGCATGGGACAAAAACAAGAGACCCAGTACTTC. Residues: CASSMGQKQETQYF.

The chain couples TRBV14 to TRBJ2-2; TRBD1 agrees at 7 bases. CDR1 and CDR2 (germline): SGHDN, FVKESK. V dropped 6 bases and J dropped 7; count of bases not matched to a gene: 5. The CDR3 has 13 amino acids. Here the CDR3 reads CASRGGSLGELFF. The CDR3 nucleotides are TGTGCCAGCAGAGGGGGCTCCCTCGGGGAGCTGTTTTTT.

The genes are TRBV9 and TRBJ2-1; maybe TRBD2 (6 bases). Germline V gene sequence: CDR1 SGDLS, CDR2 YYNGEE. The CDR3 consists of 17 residues. Trimming stripped 0 bases from V and 0 bases from J, with 13 bases between. The chain's CDR3 is CASSVGGSGASYNEQFF. CDR3 nucleotides: TGTGCCAGCAGCGTAGGGGGTAGCGGAGCCTCCTACAATGAGCAGTTCTTC.

V is TRBV6-6 and J is TRBJ1-2; a weak D match, TRBD1 (5 bases). Trimming removed 2 bases from V and 6 bases from J, with 13 bases in between. The CDR3 runs 14 residues. Germline V gives CDR1 MNHNY, CDR2 SVGAGI (reference sequence). Here the CDR3 reads CASSYHTGTDGYTF. The CDR3, as DNA: TGTGCCAGCAGTTACCACACCGGGACTGATGGCTACACCTTC.

CDR3 sequence reads: CAWSLAPQETQYF. The CDR3 nucleotides are TGTGCCTGGAGTCTAGCCCCCCAAGAGACCCAGTACTTC. The chain links TRBV30 to TRBJ2-5; D perhaps matches TRBD2 (5 bases). The CDR3 loop spans 13 amino acids. Germline V gives CDR1 GTSNPN, CDR2 SVGIG (reference sequence). Between the trimmed V and J ends, which lost 2 bases and 1 base, there was a span of 8 bases.

The chain is built from TRBV18 and TRBJ2-7, with 7 bases lining up with TRBD1. V lost 3 bases and J lost 5; bases outside the gene matches: 1. Per the germline V gene, CDR1 is KGHSH and CDR2 is LQKENI. The CDR3 contains 12 residues. This CDR3 is CASSPTGDEQYF. The CDR3, as DNA: TGTGCCAGCTCACCCACAGGGGACGAGCAGTACTTC.

The chain is built from TRBV14 and TRBJ2-3; 11 nucleotides agree with TRBD1. V lost 4 bases, J lost 2 bases, and 5 bases stayed unmatched. The CDR3 is made up of 16 amino acids. The germline V gene encodes CDR1 SGHDN and CDR2 FVKESK. CDR3 nucleotides: TGTGCCAGCAGCCTTAGGACAGGGGGCCTCACAGATACGCAGTATTTT. This sequence encodes CASSLRTGGLTDTQYF. Combining the CDR3 with reference TRBV14 and TRBJ2-3 gives the whole variable domain EAGVTQFPSHSVIEKGQTVTLRCDPISGHDNLYWYRRVMGKEIKFLLHFVKESKQDESGMPNNRFLAERTGGTYSTLKVQPAELEDSGVYFCASSLRTGGLTDTQYFGPGTRLTVL.

V usage is TRBV7-9 and J usage is TRBJ1-5, with a weak D call TRBD1 (5 bases). CDR1 and CDR2 (germline): SEHNR, FQNEAQ (reference sequence). This CDR3 comprises 15 residues. Trimming left V 5 bases short and J 1 base short, with 12 bases between. This chain's CDR3 is CASSPQGLSNQPQHF. CDR3 in DNA: TGTGCCAGCAGCCCGCAGGGACTAAGCAATCAGCCCCAGCATTTT.

This clone was detected only a few times. The CDR3 DNA reads as TGTGCCAGCAGCCCGAAGGCAGGGAGAGGGATGAACACTGAAGCTTTCTTT. It translates to CASSPKAGRGMNTEAFF. The V gene is TRBV11-3, the J gene TRBJ1-1; possible D gene TRBD1, 5 bases. The length of the CDR3 is 17 residues. Germline V gene lookup returns CDR1 SGHNT and CDR2 YENEEA. The V gene lost 5 bases and the J gene lost 0 bases, with 19 bases spanning the gap.

The J gene is TRBJ2-3, the V gene TRBV6-6; D is perhaps TRBD2 (5 bases). Trimming cost V 3 bases and J 5 bases, with 6 bases left between them. The CDR3 loop spans 12 amino acids. CDR1 and CDR2 (germline): MNHNY, SVGAGI (reference sequence). CDR3 DNA sequence: TGTGCCAGCAGTTATGAGGGAGATACGCAGTATTTT. Translated, it gives CASSYEGDTQYF.

The gene calls are TRBV2 and TRBJ2-7; no reliable D call. Trimming took 8 bases from V and 9 from J, leaving 11 bases between them. Germline V gene sequence: CDR1 SNHLY, CDR2 FYNNEI. There are 10 residues in the CDR3. Here the CDR3 DNA reads TGTGCCAGCCAAATTTCGCGGCAGTACTTC. This encodes CASQISRQYF.

This sequence joins TRBV21-1 and TRBJ1-2; TRBD1, the table's D call, was not compared with the DNA. TRBV21-1 is termed a pseudogene. This CDR3 has 11 amino acids. The CDR3 loop is CASRIGGGYTF. DNA for the CDR3: TGTGCCAGCAGGATAGGGGGTGGCTACACCTTC.

This clone was observed a few times. V usage is TRBV28 and J usage is TRBJ2-2; weak D call: TRBD1 (6 bases). CDR1 is MDHEN and CDR2 is SYDVKM in the germline V gene. V shed 6 bases and J shed 4 bases, with 12 bases lying between them. The CDR3 is 14 amino acids. The CDR3 reads CASRPGHITGELFF. CDR3 bases: TGTGCCAGCAGACCGGGACACATCACCGGGGAGCTGTTTTTT. The whole variable domain, remainder taken from reference TRBV28 and TRBJ2-2, is DVKVTQSSRYLVKRTGEKVFLECVQDMDHENMFWYRQDPGLGLRLIYFSYDVKMKEKGDIPEGYSVSREKKERFSLILESASTNQTSMYLCASRPGHITGELFFGEGSRLTVL.

The rearrangement links TRBV5-4 to TRBJ1-6, with D hard to call. The CDR3 loop spans 14 amino acids. Germline CDR1 and CDR2: SGHNT and YYREEE (reference sequence). Trimming left V 4 bases short and J 8 bases short, with 13 bases between. CDR3 in amino acids: CASSPAGSYSPLHF. The CDR3 DNA reads TGTGCCAGCAGCCCGGCGGGGTCGTATTCACCCCTCCACTTT.

This clone was seen a single time. The chain employs TRBV6-1 and TRBJ2-2; 8 nucleotides agree with TRBD2. Germline loops: CDR1 MNHNS, CDR2 SASEGT. CDR3 length: 18 amino acids. V lost 2 bases to trimming and J lost 4 bases; unmatched junction nucleotides: 12. CDR3 region: CASSEKRVRRGATGELFF. The CDR3 coding sequence is TGTGCCAGCAGTGAAAAAAGGGTTAGGCGGGGGGCCACCGGGGAGCTGTTTTTT.

V and J are TRBV27 and TRBJ2-3, with D possibly called TRBD1 or TRBD2 (7 bases each). V gave up 6 bases and J gave up 7 bases, with 26 bases separating them. CDR1 and CDR2 from the germline V gene are MNHEY and SMNVEV (reference sequence). This CDR3 spans 17 amino acids. The CDR3 here is CASRSTGVAGRKNTQYF. DNA of the CDR3: TGTGCCAGCAGATCCACAGGGGTAGCGGGCAGAAAAAATACGCAGTATTTT.

The V and J genes are TRBV6-1 and TRBJ2-7; no firm D call. Germline CDR1 and CDR2: MNHNS and SASEGT. V shed 4 bases and J shed 3 bases, with 7 bases lying between them. The CDR3 has 12 amino acids. CDR3 nucleotide sequence: TGTGCCAGCAGTGTGGGGTACTACGAGCAGTACTTC. Protein: CASSVGYYEQYF.

The chain couples TRBV6-5 to TRBJ1-5, with D possibly being TRBD1 (6 bases). The CDR3 spans 15 residues. CDR1 MNHEY and CDR2 SVGAGI come from the germline V gene. V was clipped by 6 bases and J by 0 bases, with 12 bases between them. CDR3 bases: TGTGCCAGCAGCCAGGGGTACAATAGCAATCAGCCCCAGCATTTT. Translation gives CASSQGYNSNQPQHF.

This clone was detected a few times. The chain is built from TRBV4-3 and TRBJ1-6; 7 positions agree with TRBD1. Germline V gene lookup returns CDR1 LGHNA and CDR2 YSLEER. Losses at the gene ends were 0 bases for V and 7 bases for J; bases not matched to a gene: 6. CDR3 size: 16 residues. CDR3 sequence: CASSQEVTGANSPLHF. In nucleotides, the CDR3 is TGCGCCAGCAGCCAAGAGGTCACAGGGGCAAATTCACCCCTCCACTTT.

The V and J genes are TRBV6-1 and TRBJ1-1; 7 bases map to TRBD1. The V segment lost 1 base and the J segment 4 bases; nucleotides outside the gene matches: 6. This CDR3 has 15 residues. The germline gives CDR1 MNHNS, CDR2 SASEGT. The CDR3 DNA reads TGTGCCAGCAGTGAAGAGGGGGCGTATGGCACTGAAGCTTTCTTT. Amino acid sequence: CASSEEGAYGTEAFF.

The genes are TRBV18 and TRBJ1-1; 7 bases line up with TRBD1. J was trimmed by 3 bases and V by 4 bases; bases with no gene match: 5. CDR1 KGHSH and CDR2 LQKENI come from the germline V gene. This CDR3 has 14 residues. In nucleotides, the CDR3 is TGTGCCAGCTCACGACAGGGATGGGACACTGAAGCTTTCTTT. Protein product: CASSRQGWDTEAFF.

The chain links TRBV7-8 to TRBJ2-7, with 12 nucleotides matching TRBD2. CDR1 is SGHVS, CDR2 FQNEAQ, per germline. The CDR3 runs to 20 residues. J lost 1 base, V lost 1 base, and 14 bases had no gene match. CDR3 in amino acids: CASSLGQLRLAGGNSYEQYF. CDR3 DNA sequence: TGTGCCAGCAGCTTAGGGCAGCTTAGGCTAGCGGGGGGGAATTCCTACGAGCAGTACTTC. The variable domain in full, completed from reference TRBV7-8 and TRBJ2-7, reads GAGVSQSPRYKVAKRGQDVALRCDPISGHVSLFWYQQALGQGPEFLTYFQNEAQLDKSGLPSDRFFAERPEGSVSTLKIQRTQQEDSAVYLCASSLGQLRLAGGNSYEQYFGPGTRLTVT.

The J gene is TRBJ1-5, the V gene TRBV2; no firm D call. The V gene lost 7 bases and the J gene lost 11 bases, with 21 bases spanning the gap. This CDR3 is built from 14 residues. Germline CDR1 SNHLY, CDR2 FYNNEI. The CDR3 nucleotides are TGTGCCAGCAAAGCCGGGGAGAGCAGCGGGGCCCAGCATTTT. Residues: CASKAGESSGAQHF.

The chain recombines TRBV4-3 with TRBJ1-2, with D unclear. Germline lookup yields CDR1 LGHNA and CDR2 YSLEER. This CDR3 region has 12 residues. The germline V and J ends were trimmed by 0 bases and 4 bases, with 3 bases remaining between them. The DNA for the CDR3 is TGCGCCAGCAGCCAAGAGGGCTATGGCTACACCTTC. It specifies CASSQEGYGYTF.

V is TRBV6-1 and J is TRBJ2-7, with TRBD2 matching 8 bases. CDR3 length: 12 residues. After removal of 7 bases from V and 5 bases from J, the junction contained 4 bases not matched to a gene. CDR1 MNHNS and CDR2 SASEGT come from the germline V gene. CDR3 region: CASTRGGNEQYF. The CDR3 coding sequence is TGTGCCAGCACCCGGGGGGGCAACGAGCAGTACTTC.